The sequence of this T cell receptor beta chain was determined in a study of Ad26.COV2.S vaccination and SARS-CoV-2 variants. This table comes from immunoSEQ multiplex PCR, and its TCRdb copy is limited to in-frame clones, with some not included. The data contain approximately 300,000 clones, approximately 86% of them singletons. Trimming stripped 2 bases from V and 7 bases from J, with 8 bases between. CDR1 LGHNA and CDR2 YNFKEQ come from the germline V gene. This CDR3 has 13 residues. This clone was detected once. Treatment denoted: approximately 18 received Ad26.COV2.S at low or high dose, single or two shots; about 5 received placebo; per-sample allocation not given. On day 63 after the first injection, vaccine and placebo recipients gave samples. This person who donated was an adult of 18-55 years in Boston.

The TCR was taken from a person between 18 and 60 years old who received the Ad26.COV2.S COVID-19 vaccine or a placebo. The chain recombines TRBV4-2 with TRBJ1-4; TRBD1 is a possible D gene (5 bases). The source was peripheral blood, collected in a trial of Ad26.COV2.S vaccine versus placebo. The CDR3 DNA is TGTGCCAGCAGCCAACTGGGGGGTGAAAAACTGTTTTTT. Its translation: CASSQLGGEKLFF.